Each of the 26 T cell receptor beta chains below was sequenced from the same sample in a study of blood T cells in healthy people across ages. A second PCR of 7 to 11 cycles used a sample-barcoded 5' primer and a J-beta primer mix. TCRdb re-analysed the 5' RACE reads in MiXCR, keeping a single row per CDR3 protein. The table has approximately 1.5 million distinct CDR3 sequences, approximately 43% seen once; the top ten hold about 4%. Sequenced: blood. The receptors derive from a woman younger than 30 in good health.

The CDR3 loop is CASTGGGPRYNEQFF. The CDR3 region has the DNA TGTGCCAGCACAGGTGGAGGGCCGAGGTACAATGAGCAGTTCTTC. The rearrangement links TRBV6-2 or TRBV6-3 to TRBJ2-1; a possible D gene is TRBD2 (6 bases). The germline V gene encodes CDR1 MNHEY and CDR2 SVGEGT. The CDR3 spans 15 residues. The germline V and J ends were trimmed by 7 bases and 4 bases, with 17 bases remaining between them.

This clonotype was seen only a few times. The chain is built from TRBV12-3 or TRBV12-4 and TRBJ2-3; 7 positions match TRBD1. With V trimmed by 6 bases and J by 3 bases, 3 bases remained unmatched. The CDR3 is made up of 13 amino acids. The CDR3 protein is CASRLQGTDTQYF. The CDR3 DNA reads as TGTGCCAGCAGGCTACAGGGGACAGATACGCAGTATTTT.

The chain has TRBV7-3 and TRBJ2-2; 7 nucleotides align to TRBD1. J lost 11 bases, V lost 1 base, and 1 base had no gene match. Looked up from germline, CDR1 is SGHTA and CDR2 is FQGTGA. The CDR3 covers 12 residues. CDR3 bases: TGTGCCAGCAGCTTAAGACAGGGCGAGCTGTTTTTT. This sequence encodes CASSLRQGELFF.

The gene calls are TRBV7-2 and TRBJ2-4; D uncertain. The J call may be in error: the DNA end matches TRBJ2-7 better. This CDR3 spans 15 amino acids. Per germline, CDR1 SGHTA and CDR2 FQGNSA. The CDR3 protein is CASSLGRRYSYEQYF. The CDR3 DNA sequence: TGTGCCAGCAGCTTAGGACGCAGATACTCCTACGAGCAGTACTTC.

This clonotype came up a few times. The gene calls are TRBV4-1 and TRBJ2-7; D perhaps matches TRBD1 (7 bases). The CDR3 consists of 15 residues. Looked up from germline, CDR1 is MGHRA and CDR2 is YSYEKL. Between the trimmed V and J ends, which lost 2 bases and 3 bases, there was a span of 14 bases. The CDR3 nucleotides read TGCGCCAGCAGCCAAAACCTGCAGGGGGGCTACGAGCAGTACTTC. It translates to CASSQNLQGGYEQYF.

The V and J genes are TRBV4-1 and TRBJ2-4; TRBD2 matches 8 bases. The J call may be faulty, since TRBJ2-7 better matches the DNA end. The CDR3 extends over 17 amino acids. CDR1 is MGHRA, CDR2 YSYEKL, per germline. CDR3 sequence: CASSPGSGVQTAYEQYF. The CDR3 DNA is TGCGCCAGCAGCCCCGGTAGCGGGGTACAAACTGCCTACGAGCAGTACTTC.

This clonotype was observed a handful of times. This sequence joins TRBV28 and TRBJ2-1; 7 bases are shared with TRBD2. CDR3 length: 16 residues. Germline V CDR1 and CDR2: MDHEN, SYDVKM. The ends lost 4 bases at V and 5 bases at J; junction bases unmatched: 11. In DNA form, the CDR3 reads TGTGCCAGCAGTTATCTTTCCCCTAGCGGCCACAATGAGCAGTTCTTC. Protein: CASSYLSPSGHNEQFF. Variable domain in full (rest from reference TRBV28 and TRBJ2-1): DVKVTQSSRYLVKRTGEKVFLECVQDMDHENMFWYRQDPGLGLRLIYFSYDVKMKEKGDIPEGYSVSREKKERFSLILESASTNQTSMYLCASSYLSPSGHNEQFFGPGTRLTVL.

This clonotype was seen a handful of times. The V and J genes are TRBV20-1 and TRBJ2-4, with 7 bases aligning to TRBD1. The V gene's germline CDR1 is DFQATT and CDR2 SNEGSKA (reference sequence). V lost 0 bases and J lost 4; bases outside the gene matches: 9. There are 16 residues in the CDR3. CDR3 sequence reads: CSARDPGQGEKNIQYF. CDR3 bases: TGCAGTGCTAGAGACCCGGGGCAGGGGGAAAAAAACATTCAGTACTTC.

The V call is TRBV28, the J call TRBJ1-1; D gene uncertain. CDR3 length equals 12 residues. Germline V gene sequence: CDR1 MDHEN, CDR2 SYDVKM. The V and J ends lost 4 bases and 4 bases respectively, with 7 bases between them. The CDR3 nucleotides read TGTGCCAGCAGTTCTACCACCACTGAAGCTTTCTTT. It codes for CASSSTTTEAFF.

The CDR3 here is CASSTTNSPLHF. Written as DNA, the CDR3 is TGTGCCAGCAGCACAACGAATTCACCCCTCCACTTT. The rearrangement uses TRBV9 and TRBJ1-6; D remains ambiguous. V was shortened by 4 bases and J by 7 bases, with 6 bases between the two germline ends. The CDR3 spans 12 residues. Germline V lookup: CDR1 SGDLS, CDR2 YYNGEE.

This clonotype has just a few counts. The V gene is TRBV7-8, the J gene TRBJ1-5, with a weak D call TRBD1 (6 bases). CDR3 length: 16 amino acids. The V gene lost 1 base and the J gene lost 4 bases, with 14 bases spanning the gap. Looked up from germline, CDR1 is SGHVS and CDR2 is FQNEAQ. The CDR3, as DNA: TGTGCCAGCAGCTTAGTAGGGGGGCGTTGGAATCAGCCCCAGCATTTT. Translation: CASSLVGGRWNQPQHF. Full variable domain (rest looked up from reference TRBV7-8 and TRBJ1-5): GAGVSQSPRYKVAKRGQDVALRCDPISGHVSLFWYQQALGQGPEFLTYFQNEAQLDKSGLPSDRFFAERPEGSVSTLKIQRTQQEDSAVYLCASSLVGGRWNQPQHFGDGTRLSIL.

The table lists this clonotype with a few counts. An end of the junction differs from the germline gene, which may be a read error. The genes are TRBV20-1 and TRBJ2-7; possible D gene TRBD2, 5 bases. The germline CDR1 and CDR2 sequences are DFQATT and SNEGSKA (reference sequence). This CDR3 contains 15 residues. As DNA, the CDR3 is TGCAGTGCCAGAGGGTCCGTTGGGTCCCCCTACGAGCAGTACTTC. Its protein product is CSARGSVGSPYEQYF.

Only a few counts were recorded for this clonotype. The chain links TRBV7-2 to TRBJ2-1; D is ambiguous. The J call may not be correct, given that the DNA end is closer to TRBJ2-7. CDR1 is SGHTA and CDR2 is FQGNSA in the germline V gene. This CDR3 contains 15 residues. The CDR3 spells CASSLTSGPYNEQYF. The CDR3 region has the DNA TGTGCCAGCAGCTTGACCTCCGGTCCCTACAATGAGCAGTACTTC.

This clonotype was seen a few times. This chain joins TRBV12-3 or TRBV12-4 and TRBJ1-2; no firm D call. V dropped 4 bases and J dropped 2 bases, with 14 bases sitting between them. The CDR3 is 15 amino acids. This chain's CDR3 is CASSSLPTINYGYTF. The CDR3 DNA reads as TGTGCCAGCAGTTCTTTACCTACAATAAACTATGGCTACACCTTC.

This clonotype has just one count. The V call is TRBV7-2, the J call TRBJ1-1, with D possibly TRBD1 on 5 matching bases. Trimming left V 0 bases short and J 5 bases short, with 13 bases between. CDR1 is SGHTA and CDR2 is FQGNSA in the germline V gene. CDR3 length equals 15 residues. In DNA form, the CDR3 reads TGTGCCAGCAGCTTAGCGGGGCCGGTGAGGACTGAAGCTTTCTTT. The encoded protein is CASSLAGPVRTEAFF.

This clonotype appeared a few times. This sequence joins TRBV7-3 and TRBJ2-1, with 8 bases aligning to TRBD2. V shed 0 bases, J shed 4 bases, and the junction held 2 bases outside the gene matches. Looked up from germline, CDR1 is SGHTA and CDR2 is FQGTGA. The CDR3 totals 15 residues. CDR3 protein: CASSLTGTRYNEQFF. The CDR3 nucleotides are TGTGCCAGCAGCTTAACAGGGACTAGGTACAATGAGCAGTTCTTC.

This clonotype was seen only once. The rearrangement links TRBV15 to TRBJ2-5, with 9 positions matching TRBD2. With V trimmed by 2 bases and J by 6 bases, 16 bases remained unmatched. The CDR3 is made up of 18 amino acids. CDR1 LNHNV and CDR2 YYDKDF come from the germline V gene (reference sequence). In nucleotides, the CDR3 is TGTGCCACCAGCAGATGGGCTAGCGGGGAGATGGGATGGAAGACCCAGTACTTC. Translated, it gives CATSRWASGEMGWKTQYF.

This clonotype was seen only a few times. The rearrangement joins TRBV9 to TRBJ2-3; the match to TRBD2 covers 14 bases. This CDR3 has 17 residues. J gave up 4 bases and V 3 bases, and 7 bases lay outside the gene matches. In germline, CDR1 is SGDLS, CDR2 YYNGEE. The CDR3 coding sequence is TGTGCCAGCAGCGCGAAGGGACTAGCGGGAGCCCCAGATACGCAGTATTTT. It translates to CASSAKGLAGAPDTQYF.

This clonotype has just a few counts. The chain carries TRBV29-1 and TRBJ2-1; 8 nucleotides line up with TRBD2. V lost 4 bases, J lost 7 bases, and 18 bases stayed unmatched. In germline, CDR1 is SQVTM, CDR2 ANQGSEA. The CDR3 runs 17 residues. In nucleotides, the CDR3 is TGCAGCGTTGGCCCTCCCGGTCGGCTAGCGGGCAAGAATGAGCAGTTCTTC. It specifies CSVGPPGRLAGKNEQFF.

The chain uses TRBV12-3 or TRBV12-4 and TRBJ2-1; D remains ambiguous. This CDR3 region has 13 residues. V lost 3 bases to trimming and J lost 4 bases, with 7 bases between them. The CDR3 region has the DNA TGTGCCAGCAGTTTCAAAGGGTACAATGAGCAGTTCTTC. Translated: CASSFKGYNEQFF.

V is TRBV27 and J is TRBJ2-7; 8 nucleotides match TRBD1. CDR1 is MNHEY, CDR2 SMNVEV, per germline (reference sequence). Trimming cost V 4 bases and J 6 bases; bases outside gene matches: 14. The CDR3 has 16 amino acids. The CDR3 loop is CASSSGTGTGNFEQYF. CDR3 coding DNA: TGTGCCAGCAGTTCGGGAACCGGGACAGGAAATTTCGAGCAGTACTTC.

This chain uses TRBV19 with TRBJ1-2; D ambiguous. Trimming left V 1 base short and J 1 base short, with 7 bases between. The CDR3 is made up of 14 amino acids. The V gene's germline CDR1 is LNHDA and CDR2 SQIVND (reference sequence). CDR3 in amino acids: CASSIAPFNYGYTF. The CDR3 nucleotides read TGTGCCAGTAGTATAGCTCCTTTTAACTATGGCTACACCTTC.

This clonotype was found a few times. The CDR3 nucleotides read TGTGCCAGCAGCGAACAGACAGGTCTTCGTGGCTACACCTTC. Residues: CASSEQTGLRGYTF. J is TRBJ1-2 and V is TRBV7-2, with D possibly TRBD1 on 6 matching bases. V lost 5 bases and J 7 bases, leaving 17 bases between the germline ends. The CDR3 has 14 amino acids. Germline loops: CDR1 SGHTA, CDR2 FQGNSA.

V is TRBV4-3 and J is TRBJ2-6, with 7 positions matching TRBD1. The CDR3 consists of 17 residues. Germline V gene data show CDR1 as LGHNA and CDR2 as YSLEER. V dropped 0 bases and J dropped 2; count of bases not matched to a gene: 4. The CDR3 nucleotides are TGCGCCAGCAGCCAAGATCGAGGGGGCGCTGGGGCCAACGTCCTGACTTTC. It specifies CASSQDRGGAGANVLTF.

This clonotype was seen just once. Sequence at one end of the junction differs from germline and may be a read error. The CDR3 here is CASSRTVRTDTRYF. The CDR3 DNA follows: TGTGCCAGCAGCAGGACAGTCCGAACAGATACGCGGTATTTT. The chain carries TRBV12-3 or TRBV12-4 and TRBJ2-3, with D perhaps matching TRBD1 (6 bases). The CDR3 sequence is 14 residues long.

This clonotype was seen only once. The rearrangement links TRBV20-1 to TRBJ2-2, with D tentatively TRBD1 (6 bases). Per germline, CDR1 DFQATT and CDR2 SNEGSKA (reference sequence). Trimming stripped 3 bases from V and 7 bases from J, with 9 bases between. This CDR3 is built from 12 residues. The DNA of the CDR3 is TGCAGTGCTAGCCGGACAGTCGGGGAGCTGTTTTTT. This sequence encodes CSASRTVGELFF.